The clone carrying this TCR beta chain was seen only once. The antigen remains undetermined. This specimen comes from a study of CD8+ T cells in alopecia areata. With 7 bases clipped from V and 13 bases from J, the junction kept 10 bases outside the gene matches. CDR3 size: 11 residues. Per germline, CDR1 SQVTM and CDR2 ANQGSEA. Regarding the study as a whole: Normal scalp had lower clonality than lesional scalp, with alopecia totalis/universalis lesions showing this most strongly. Researchers reported that TCR sharing among patients proved less clear than in mice, possibly HLA-linked.

CD4+ and CD8+ T cells were sorted from PBMCs. cDNA prepared by RNA extraction and subsequent reverse transcription served as the template for sequencing. Generated by immunoSEQ multiplex PCR, the TCRdb table keeps only in-frame clones and is missing some. The table includes roughly 200,000 clones, about 61% detected once. The specimen was CD8+ T cells sorted from blood. This receptor was identified in a human donor in good health. This sequence joins TRBV29-1 and TRBJ2-4, with 7 positions matching TRBD1. CDR3 DNA: TGCAGCGGGGCAACCGGGACAGAACAGTACTTC. Translated: CSGATGTEQYF.